The source of this T cell receptor beta chain is a study of cytomegalovirus exposure and HLA in healthy donors (dated by TCRdb to about 2017). Concerning the study at large: In an earlier analysis of approximately 640 of the donors, approximately 260 Gb of sequence data and 100 million or so unique TCR beta sequences from about 179 million T cells were reported. An early release that covered 500 to 800 HLA-typed donors contained approximately 290 gigabases of sequencing data and some 87 million unique TCR sequences. Of the 300 to 450 genotyped donors, around 81% fell in the genetic ancestry cluster associated with self-reported Caucasian donors. The study aimed to test whether cataloging public T cell receptors could reveal signatures of past pathogen exposure. The study used immunosequencing to profile the T cell repertoires of about 670 subjects and linked those repertoires to cytomegalovirus serostatus. Along with the roughly 610-subject first cohort, a separate validation cohort of over a hundred different subjects was used. High-throughput TCR immunosequencing, statistical association of individual TCRs with disease status, and machine learning were combined to predict cytomegalovirus infection status. A later analysis re-analyzed previously published TCR beta repertoires from approximately 700 donors and added high-resolution HLA genotyping to study TCR occurrence patterns. Rather than drawing on any new phenotypic data, the later analysis identified candidate immune exposures from TCR beta sequences and the way those sequences occurred across donors. An earlier analysis of around 540 of the donors applied high-throughput TCR beta sequencing to assess whether each TCR beta V gene segment acted as functional or pseudogenic. Alongside the repertoire data, information on donor age, sex, ethnicity and CMV serostatus was compiled. In a later genetic analysis, genome-wide SNP genotypes for 398 of the 666 donors were used, and that subset was treated as a discovery cohort. Every discovery cohort repertoire had been produced on one sequencing platform. Class I and class II HLA loci were covered by the typing at four-digit resolution. Typing coverage varied by locus: roughly 620-640 donors for A, B, C, DRB1 and DQB1; roughly 510 for DQA1; over 600 for DPA1; some 470 for DPB1. About 5 DR-DQ haplotypes were handled as single units for association and clustering, since linkage in the cohort was strong. Among roughly 400 genotyped donors of the cohort, an average of 235,054 unique TCR beta nucleotide sequences were sequenced per donor, around 20% of them non-productive. Broader findings and caveats from the paper: In an earlier analysis of about 600 of the donors, most TCR beta V segments appeared in productive rearrangements about 87% or about 30% of the time, broadly matching IMGT annotations. Some IMGT-functional V segments, including TRBV6-2 and TRBV6-3, could not be distinguished by the 87-base-pair reads and were therefore excluded. A total of fewer than 200 TCR beta chains were listed by the study as associated with cytomegalovirus. According to the authors, the approach could potentially be generalized to other disease states and immunological phenotypes. Because some donors lacked HLA typing at each locus, the association tests relied only on the typed subset. Specific HLA alleles were associated with over 15,000 TCR beta sequences at a false discovery rate of 0.05 in a later analysis. The sequencing pipeline was judged likely to have produced a cluster of highly shared sequence variants as a technical artifact. According to a later analysis, parvovirus B19, influenza, CMV and Epstein-Barr virus appeared linked to several top co-occurrence clusters. A further reported finding was that TCR beta sequences accurately predicted the HLA-A and HLA-B alleles for most subjects in the first cohort. In a later genetic analysis, a missense DCLRE1C variant was associated with V-gene and J-gene trimming of TCR beta chains, and the association was replicated in an independent cohort. Assigning TCR associations to individual alleles was difficult when HLA alleles, especially DR and DQ, strongly co-occurred. In a later analysis, most CMV-associated TCR beta chains were found to appear HLA-restricted, with HLA associations seemingly driven largely by CMV exposure. A later analysis found that TCR association rates varied across HLA loci, with DRB1 alleles showing the most associated TCRs and HLA-C alleles the fewest. In vitro tests confirmed that a few of the cytomegalovirus-associated TCR beta chains recognize cytomegalovirus antigens. Most TCR sequences were seen in very few donors, while some public TCRs were found in many individuals. Sequencing depth was assumed to be roughly uniform across donors in the presence/absence analyses, though that assumption may not hold. Correlated functional status among segregating V segments might be attributable to linkage disequilibrium, but an unknown experimental factor could not be ruled out. According to a later genetic analysis, donors in an Asian-associated ancestry cluster had fewer N-insertions in productive TCRs than the approximately 630-donor mean. For the cohort, immune exposure information was limited to CMV serostatus. This cohort had only TCR beta chains sequenced, and the lack of alpha or paired-chain data limited which features could be detected. In a later analysis, HLA-associated TCR beta chains showed more clonal expansion and lower generation probabilities than non-associated chains that were equally common. The classifier was reported to diagnose cytomegalovirus status with high specificity and sensitivity in both the original and validation cohorts. Because counts were too low, 15 to 20 rarely observed V segments, including chromosome 9 orphons, were excluded from the earlier analysis of about 500 of the donors.

The protocol used for the library was the immunoSEQ multiplex PCR assay. A mixture of 60 forward primers for TCR Vbeta segments and 13 reverse primers for TCR Jbeta segments was used in the multiplex PCR. A multiplex PCR assay on genomic DNA amplified the CDR3 region of rearranged TCR beta genes. On the Illumina HiSeq System, the amplified TCR beta libraries were sequenced as 87-base-pair reads. Per the source publication's procedure: In a later analysis, about 80 million unique TCR beta chains were counted across the roughly 670 repertoires, and about 10 million of these chains were shared by at least two donors. A nearest-neighbor algorithm error-corrected the raw reads and collapsed the reads into unique sequences, merging closely related sequences to remove PCR and sequencing errors. To assign V, D and J gene segments, CDR3 sequences were aligned to IMGT reference sequences. For a sequence to be retained, a match of at least six nucleotides was required to both a V gene segment and a J gene segment. A rearrangement was called productive if the CDR3 had no stop codons and remained in frame with V and J, and every other rearrangement was called non-productive. Following IMGT convention, CDR3 was defined as the stretch from the second conserved V-encoded cysteine up to the conserved J-encoded phenylalanine. The earlier analysis of about 590 of the donors excluded sequences that lacked an unambiguous match to a single V gene segment. In an earlier analysis of 587 of the donors, V segments were called functional above 56.7% productive rearrangements and were called segregating when the between-donor standard deviation exceeded 5%. A statistical classification framework was developed to diagnose cytomegalovirus status using the catalog of TCR beta chain sequences. In a later analysis, V and J genes were assigned by comparing TCR nucleotide sequences against IMGT/GENE-DB human TR gene sequences. A later analysis assigned CDR3 sequences and most-parsimonious VDJ recombination scenarios with the TCRdist pipeline. In a later analysis, every TCR beta chain was defined by the combination of its CDR3 amino acid sequence and its V-gene family, and reads without a unique V-gene family were dropped. As a way to deal with suspected cross-contamination and a sequencing artifact, a later analysis dropped approximately 590 nucleotide sequences that were highly shared and had low generation probability. A later analysis calculated a clonal expansion index for each public chain from normalized within-repertoire ranks of inferred template counts. Generation probabilities in a later analysis came from a VDJ recombination model fitted to out-of-frame rearrangements, and those results were checked against IGoR. In a later analysis, hypergeometric tests were used to score TCR-TCR, TCR-HLA and TCR-CMV co-occurrence, with a repertoire-size bias correction applied to TCR pairs. A later analysis estimated false discovery rates by permuting HLA or CMV assignments 20 times. In a later analysis, co-occurring TCRs were grouped using DBSCAN, with TCRdist sequence similarity added in when clustering inside HLA-allele-positive subsets. Co-occurrence clustering excluded repertoires with fewer than 30,000 or more than 120,000 public chains, plus five with anomalous nucleotide sharing. TCRdb carries this immuneACCESS record with in-frame sequences only. Its versions omit some clonotypes, under half of them owing to an unresolved V gene in the studies checked, with the rest unexplained. The DNA was the basis for D and trimming; V, J and clone size are from that table. This sample comprises 150,000 or so clones, around three quarters of them detected only once. The ten top clones hold 7% to 7.5% of the sample.

The CDR3, from cysteine to phenylalanine, totals 16 residues. Only the CDR3 portion is preserved as DNA: 48 bases, with reading frame beginning at the first base. Reading the germline V gene gives CDR1 SGHAT and CDR2 FQNNGV. The junction carries 15 bases between V and J, which are trimmed by 2 bases and 2 bases respectively. The cohort consisted of 650 to 700 healthy bone marrow donors. All cohort members were sampled while nominally healthy, although unrecorded immune exposures were likely present. The donor tested CMV seropositive, placing the donor among the roughly 300 seropositive members of the cohort. Every donor gave a peripheral blood sample, and the peripheral blood mononuclear cells from that sample were used for TCR beta sequencing. The Qiagen DNeasy Blood Extraction Kit was used to extract genomic DNA from the blood cell samples. Worth noting for this clone: Its antigen has not been determined. Base quality data are lacking; no much larger clone is found one base away.

The sequenced sample consisted of PBMCs. The clonotype comes from a man aged 35 to 55 in good health and CMV-seropositive. The chain was built from TRBV11-2 and TRBJ2-5, and perhaps TRBD1 as D gene, on 6 matching bases. In nucleotides, the sequence is TGTGCCAGCAGCTTACAGGGTCCGGGACATCAAGAGACCCAGTACTTC. Its coded protein is CASSLQGPGHQETQYF. The entire variable domain, with the stretches around the CDR3 drawn from the reference TRBV11-2 and TRBJ2-5 proteins, is EAGVAQSPRYKIIEKRQSVAFWCNPISGHATLYWYQQILGQGPKLLIQFQNNGVVDDSQLPKDRFSAERLKGVDSTLKIQPAKLEDSAVYLCASSLQGPGHQETQYFGPGTRLLVL.